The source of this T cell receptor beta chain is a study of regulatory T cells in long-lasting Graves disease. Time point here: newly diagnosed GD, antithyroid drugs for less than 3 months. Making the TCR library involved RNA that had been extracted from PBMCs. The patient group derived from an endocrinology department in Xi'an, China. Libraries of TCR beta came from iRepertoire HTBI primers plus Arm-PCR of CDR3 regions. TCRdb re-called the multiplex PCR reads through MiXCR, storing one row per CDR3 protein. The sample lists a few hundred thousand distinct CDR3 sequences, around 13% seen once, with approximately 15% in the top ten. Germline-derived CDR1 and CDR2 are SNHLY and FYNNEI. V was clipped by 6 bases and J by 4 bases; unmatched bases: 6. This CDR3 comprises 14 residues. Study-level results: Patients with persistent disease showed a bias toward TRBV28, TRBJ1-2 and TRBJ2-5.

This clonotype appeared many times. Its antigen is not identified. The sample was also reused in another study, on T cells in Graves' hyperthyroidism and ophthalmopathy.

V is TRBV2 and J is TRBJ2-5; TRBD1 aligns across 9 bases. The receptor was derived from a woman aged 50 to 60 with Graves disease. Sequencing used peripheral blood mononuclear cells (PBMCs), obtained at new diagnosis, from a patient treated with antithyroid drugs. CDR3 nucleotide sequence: TGTGCCAGCAGAGCTGACAGGGGGATAGAGACCCAGTACTTC. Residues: CASRADRGIETQYF.